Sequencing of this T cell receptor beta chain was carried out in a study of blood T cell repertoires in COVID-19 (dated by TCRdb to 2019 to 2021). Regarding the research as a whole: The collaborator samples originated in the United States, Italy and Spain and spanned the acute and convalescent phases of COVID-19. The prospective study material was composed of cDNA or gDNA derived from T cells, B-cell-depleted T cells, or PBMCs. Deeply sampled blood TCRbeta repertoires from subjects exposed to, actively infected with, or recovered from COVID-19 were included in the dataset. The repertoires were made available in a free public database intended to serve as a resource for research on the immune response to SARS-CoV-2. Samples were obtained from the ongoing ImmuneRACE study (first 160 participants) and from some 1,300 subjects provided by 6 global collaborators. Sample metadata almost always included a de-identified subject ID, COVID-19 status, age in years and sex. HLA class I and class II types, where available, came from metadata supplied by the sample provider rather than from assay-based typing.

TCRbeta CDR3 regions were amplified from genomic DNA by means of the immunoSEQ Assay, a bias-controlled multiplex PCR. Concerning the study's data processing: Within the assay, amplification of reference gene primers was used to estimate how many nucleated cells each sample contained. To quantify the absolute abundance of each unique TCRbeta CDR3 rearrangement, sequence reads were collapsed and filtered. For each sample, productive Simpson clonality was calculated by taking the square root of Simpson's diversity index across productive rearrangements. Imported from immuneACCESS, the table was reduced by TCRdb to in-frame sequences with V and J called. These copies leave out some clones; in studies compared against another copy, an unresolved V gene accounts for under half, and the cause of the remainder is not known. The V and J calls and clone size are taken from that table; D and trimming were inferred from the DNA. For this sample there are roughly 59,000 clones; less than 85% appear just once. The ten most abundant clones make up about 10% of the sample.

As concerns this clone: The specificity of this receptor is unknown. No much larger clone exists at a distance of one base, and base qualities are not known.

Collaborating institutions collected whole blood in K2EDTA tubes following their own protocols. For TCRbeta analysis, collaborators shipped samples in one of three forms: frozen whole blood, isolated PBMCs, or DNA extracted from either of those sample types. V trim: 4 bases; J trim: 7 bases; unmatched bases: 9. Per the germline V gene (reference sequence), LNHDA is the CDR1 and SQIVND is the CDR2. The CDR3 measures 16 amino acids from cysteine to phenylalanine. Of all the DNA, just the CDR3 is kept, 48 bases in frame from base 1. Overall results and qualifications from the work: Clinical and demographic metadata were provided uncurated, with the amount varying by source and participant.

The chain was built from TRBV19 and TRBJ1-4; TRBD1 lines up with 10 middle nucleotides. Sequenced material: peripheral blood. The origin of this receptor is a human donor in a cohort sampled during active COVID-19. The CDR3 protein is CASSNSDRGRVEKLFF. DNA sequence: TGTGCCAGTAGTAATTCCGACAGGGGGCGGGTTGAAAAACTGTTTTTT.